Reported below is one T cell receptor beta chain. This CDR3 is 19 amino acids long. The V and J ends lost 3 bases and 0 bases, in that order; junction bases with no gene match: 17. Germline CDR1 is GTSNPN and CDR2 is SVGIG (reference sequence). This record comes from a study of cytomegalovirus exposure and HLA in healthy donors. The assay was immunoSEQ multiplex PCR, and TCRdb's table has in-frame clones only and misses some. Of 150,000 to 180,000 clones detected, roughly 84% appear once; the ten largest clones hold approximately 2.2%. This receptor was identified in a human donor in good health. Sequenced sample: PBMCs. The rearrangement uses TRBV30 and TRBJ2-5; 9 nucleotides agree with TRBD1. CDR3 region: CAWRGRGDRVVKYQETQYF. Written as DNA, the CDR3 is TGTGCCTGGAGGGGTAGGGGGGACAGGGTTGTAAAGTACCAAGAGACCCAGTACTTC. Full variable domain (outside the CDR3, taken from reference TRBV30 and TRBJ2-5): SQTIHQWPATLVQPVGSPLSLECTVEGTSNPNLYWYRQAAGRGLQLLFYSVGIGQISSEVPQNLSASRPQDRQFILSSKKLLLSDSGFYLCAWRGRGDRVVKYQETQYFGPGTRLLVL.